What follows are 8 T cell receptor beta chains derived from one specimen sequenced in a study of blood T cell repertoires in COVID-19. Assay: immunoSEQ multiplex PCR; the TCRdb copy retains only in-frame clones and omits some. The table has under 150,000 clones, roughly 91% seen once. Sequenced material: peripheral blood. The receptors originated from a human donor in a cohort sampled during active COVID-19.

The CDR3 loop is CATKGIGLGYGYTF. CDR3 bases: TGTGCCACCAAGGGGATTGGGCTGGGCTATGGCTACACCTTC. The chain joins TRBV6-4 to TRBJ1-2, with TRBD1 as a possible D gene (5 bases). Trimming removed 10 bases from V and 4 bases from J, with 19 bases in between. The CDR3 has 14 amino acids. From germline, CDR1 is MRHNA and CDR2 SNTAGT.

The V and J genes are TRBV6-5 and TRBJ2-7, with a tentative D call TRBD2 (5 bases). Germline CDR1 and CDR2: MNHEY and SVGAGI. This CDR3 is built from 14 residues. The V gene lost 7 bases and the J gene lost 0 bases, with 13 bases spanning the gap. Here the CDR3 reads CASNGRGHSYEQYF. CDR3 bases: TGTGCCAGCAACGGGCGCGGGCACTCCTACGAGCAGTACTTC.

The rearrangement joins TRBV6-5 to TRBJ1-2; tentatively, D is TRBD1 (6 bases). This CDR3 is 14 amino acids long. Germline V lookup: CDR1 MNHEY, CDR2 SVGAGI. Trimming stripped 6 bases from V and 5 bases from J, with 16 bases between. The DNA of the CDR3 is TGTGCCAGCAGATTGGGGGCAGGGACATATGGCTACACCTTC. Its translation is CASRLGAGTYGYTF.

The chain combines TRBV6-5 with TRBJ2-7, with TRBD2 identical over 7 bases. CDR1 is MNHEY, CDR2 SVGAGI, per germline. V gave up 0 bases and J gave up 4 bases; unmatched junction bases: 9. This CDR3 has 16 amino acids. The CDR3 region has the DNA TGTGCCAGCAGTTACTCGATGGGCGGGAGTGGTTACGAGCAGTACTTC. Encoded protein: CASSYSMGGSGYEQYF.

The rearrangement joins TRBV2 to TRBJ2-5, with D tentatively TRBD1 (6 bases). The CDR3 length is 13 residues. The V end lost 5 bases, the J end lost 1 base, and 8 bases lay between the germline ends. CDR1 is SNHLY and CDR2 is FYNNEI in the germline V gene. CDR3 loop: CASSRDIQETQYF. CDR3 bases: TGTGCCAGCAGTAGGGACATCCAAGAGACCCAGTACTTC.

Written as DNA, the CDR3 is TGTGCCAGCAGCTTCACAGGAGAAGAGACCCAGTACTTC. Its protein product is CASSFTGEETQYF. This chain connects TRBV7-9 to TRBJ2-5, with D possibly TRBD1 on 5 matching bases. The germline CDR1 and CDR2 sequences are SEHNR and FQNEAQ (reference sequence). This CDR3 has 13 residues. Trimming removed 3 bases from V and 3 bases from J, with 8 bases in between.

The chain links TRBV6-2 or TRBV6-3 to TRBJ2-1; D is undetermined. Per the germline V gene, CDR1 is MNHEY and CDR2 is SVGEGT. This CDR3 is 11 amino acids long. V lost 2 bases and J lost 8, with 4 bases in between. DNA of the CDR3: TGTGCCAGCAGTTACCCTGATGAGCAGTTCTTC. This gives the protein CASSYPDEQFF.

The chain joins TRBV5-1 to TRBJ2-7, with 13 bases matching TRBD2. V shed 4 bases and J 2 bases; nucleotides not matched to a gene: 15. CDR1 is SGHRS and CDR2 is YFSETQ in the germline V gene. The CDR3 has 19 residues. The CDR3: CASSPGDREGLAGAYEQYF. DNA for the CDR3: TGCGCCAGCAGCCCCGGTGACAGGGAAGGACTAGCGGGGGCCTACGAGCAGTACTTC. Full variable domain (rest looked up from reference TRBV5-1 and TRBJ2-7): KAGVTQTPRYLIKTRGQQVTLSCSPISGHRSVSWYQQTPGQGLQFLFEYFSETQRNKGNFPGRFSGRQFSNSRSEMNVSTLELGDSALYLCASSPGDREGLAGAYEQYFGPGTRLTVT.